Listed below are T cell receptor beta chains from one sample, sequenced in a study of control samples from healthy donors and cancer patients. The data were produced by immunoSEQ multiplex PCR, yet TCRdb's version contains in-frame clones alone and is incomplete. The sample contains about 98,000 clones, more than 75% of which appear only once. Sequencing input: blood. These receptors all come from a man aged 55 to 70 in good health. Each CDR3 is given with its conserved first and last residue. Fields, in order: J gene, V gene, D gene, clone size, CDR3 protein, CDR3 DNA. D genes are given only for firm matches. The size of a clone is reported for some rows only, either as once, few or many, or as a class for expanded clones.

j_call: TRBJ2-3; v_call: TRBV27; d_call: -; clone_size: -; cdr3_aa: CASSPGRINSDTQYF; cdr3_nt: TGTGCCAGCAGCCCGGGACGAATCAACTCAGATACGCAGTATTTT
j_call: TRBJ2-6; v_call: TRBV11-2; d_call: -; clone_size: -; cdr3_aa: CASSPPFGAGANVLTF; cdr3_nt: TGTGCCAGCAGCCCCCCCTTTGGGGCCGGGGCCAACGTCCTGACTTTC
j_call: TRBJ1-3; v_call: TRBV4-1; d_call: -; clone_size: -; cdr3_aa: CASSQDRDNRNTIYF; cdr3_nt: TGCGCCAGCAGCCAAGACAGGGATAATAGAAACACCATATATTTT
j_call: TRBJ2-5; v_call: TRBV7-6; d_call: -; clone_size: -; cdr3_aa: CASSFSRVSRTGQETQYF; cdr3_nt: TGTGCCAGCAGCTTCTCTCGGGTCTCTAGAACGGGCCAAGAGACCCAGTACTTC
j_call: TRBJ2-5; v_call: TRBV5-4; d_call: -; clone_size: -; cdr3_aa: CASSLAGREETQYF; cdr3_nt: TGTGCCAGCAGCTTGGCCGGACGGGAAGAGACCCAGTACTTC
j_call: TRBJ2-7; v_call: TRBV5-6; d_call: TRBD1; clone_size: -; cdr3_aa: CASSLFPGTGEDEQYF; cdr3_nt: TGTGCCAGCAGCTTATTCCCCGGGACAGGGGAGGACGAGCAGTACTTC
j_call: TRBJ2-1; v_call: TRBV28; d_call: -; clone_size: -; cdr3_aa: CASMGRFSYNEQFF; cdr3_nt: TGTGCCAGCATGGGGAGGTTCTCCTACAATGAGCAGTTCTTC
j_call: TRBJ1-5; v_call: TRBV19; d_call: -; clone_size: once; cdr3_aa: CASSKTHGANQPQHF; cdr3_nt: TGTGCCAGTAGTAAAACTCACGGGGCGAATCAGCCCCAGCATTTT
j_call: TRBJ1-5; v_call: TRBV19; d_call: TRBD1; clone_size: -; cdr3_aa: CASSSQGADNQPQHF; cdr3_nt: TGTGCCAGTAGCAGCCAGGGGGCGGACAATCAGCCCCAGCATTTT
j_call: TRBJ2-1; v_call: TRBV5-1; d_call: TRBD2; clone_size: -; cdr3_aa: CASSLDTSGGSYNEQFF; cdr3_nt: TGCGCCAGCAGCTTGGATACTAGCGGGGGGAGCTACAATGAGCAGTTCTTC
j_call: TRBJ1-2; v_call: TRBV2; d_call: -; clone_size: -; cdr3_aa: CASSLLGNYGYTF; cdr3_nt: TGTGCCAGCTCTCTTCTGGGGAACTATGGCTACACCTTC
j_call: TRBJ1-2; v_call: TRBV18; d_call: -; clone_size: -; cdr3_aa: CASSPAELVNYGYTF; cdr3_nt: TGTGCCAGCTCACCGGCAGAGCTTGTTAACTATGGCTACACCTTC
j_call: TRBJ2-3; v_call: TRBV11-3; d_call: TRBD2; clone_size: -; cdr3_aa: CASSPNGGLAYPDTQYF; cdr3_nt: TGTGCCAGCAGCCCGAATGGGGGACTAGCTTACCCAGATACGCAGTATTTT
j_call: TRBJ1-1; v_call: TRBV20-1; d_call: -; clone_size: -; cdr3_aa: CSASTGDTEAFF; cdr3_nt: TGCAGTGCTAGTACAGGCGACACTGAAGCTTTCTTT
j_call: TRBJ2-1; v_call: TRBV3-1/TRBV3-2; d_call: TRBD2; clone_size: -; cdr3_aa: CASSPTSGHNEQFF; cdr3_nt: TGTGCCAGCAGCCCGACTAGCGGTCATAATGAGCAGTTCTTC
j_call: TRBJ2-7; v_call: TRBV6-5; d_call: TRBD1; clone_size: once; cdr3_aa: CASSYSYRGSDEQYF; cdr3_nt: TGTGCCAGCAGTTACTCGTACAGGGGGAGCGACGAGCAGTACTTC
j_call: TRBJ2-5; v_call: TRBV11-1; d_call: -; clone_size: -; cdr3_aa: CASSLRGAAGRKTQYF; cdr3_nt: TGTGCCAGCAGCTTAAGGGGGGCAGCGGGGAGAAAGACCCAGTACTTC
j_call: TRBJ2-7; v_call: TRBV28; d_call: TRBD2; clone_size: -; cdr3_aa: CASSSRGGRVDEQYF; cdr3_nt: TGTGCCAGCAGTTCTCGGGGGGGCCGGGTGGACGAGCAGTACTTC
j_call: TRBJ2-7; v_call: TRBV25-1; d_call: -; clone_size: few; cdr3_aa: CASSAEAPGPSSYEQYF; cdr3_nt: TGTGCCAGCAGTGCCGAGGCTCCGGGCCCAAGCTCCTACGAGCAGTACTTC
j_call: TRBJ2-7; v_call: TRBV10-3; d_call: TRBD1; clone_size: once; cdr3_aa: CAIQRQGSNEQYF; cdr3_nt: TGTGCCATCCAAAGACAGGGCAGCAACGAGCAGTACTTC
j_call: TRBJ2-7; v_call: TRBV2; d_call: -; clone_size: -; cdr3_aa: CASKVLSYEQYF; cdr3_nt: TGTGCCAGCAAAGTACTTTCCTACGAGCAGTACTTC
j_call: TRBJ2-1; v_call: TRBV20-1; d_call: -; clone_size: -; cdr3_aa: CSASETAPYNEQFF; cdr3_nt: TGCAGTGCTAGTGAGACAGCCCCATACAATGAGCAGTTCTTC
j_call: TRBJ1-3; v_call: TRBV21-1; d_call: -; clone_size: -; cdr3_aa: CASSKDYPGTGGFSGNTIYF; cdr3_nt: TGTGCCAGCAGCAAAGATTACCCCGGGACAGGGGGCTTTTCTGGAAACACCATATATTTT
j_call: TRBJ2-1; v_call: TRBV9; d_call: TRBD2; clone_size: -; cdr3_aa: CASSVATLASGYNEQFF; cdr3_nt: TGTGCCAGCAGCGTAGCTACGTTGGCTAGCGGATACAATGAGCAGTTCTTC
j_call: TRBJ2-2; v_call: TRBV3-1/TRBV3-2; d_call: -; clone_size: once; cdr3_aa: CASSRPEDFRAGELFF; cdr3_nt: TGTGCCAGCAGCCGCCCGGAGGACTTTCGGGCCGGGGAGCTGTTTTTT
j_call: TRBJ2-7; v_call: TRBV6-1; d_call: TRBD2; clone_size: -; cdr3_aa: CASSEGPSGVYEQYF; cdr3_nt: TGTGCCAGCAGTGAAGGTCCTAGCGGTGTCTACGAGCAGTACTTC
j_call: TRBJ2-1; v_call: TRBV19; d_call: TRBD2; clone_size: once; cdr3_aa: CASSAGTSGRGVSYNEQFF; cdr3_nt: TGTGCCAGTAGTGCCGGGACTAGCGGGAGGGGGGTCTCCTACAATGAGCAGTTCTTC
j_call: TRBJ1-1; v_call: TRBV3-1/TRBV3-2; d_call: -; clone_size: -; cdr3_aa: CASSLGGGSPEAFF; cdr3_nt: TGTGCCAGCAGCCTCGGCGGGGGGTCCCCTGAAGCTTTCTTT
j_call: TRBJ1-6; v_call: TRBV3-1/TRBV3-2; d_call: -; clone_size: -; cdr3_aa: CASSRQESSYNSPLHF; cdr3_nt: TGTGCCAGCAGCCGACAGGAGAGCTCCTATAATTCACCCCTCCACTTT
j_call: TRBJ2-3; v_call: TRBV14; d_call: -; clone_size: -; cdr3_aa: CASSQGYRGAGTDTQYF; cdr3_nt: TGTGCCAGCAGCCAAGGGTACCGAGGGGCGGGAACAGATACGCAGTATTTT
j_call: TRBJ1-4; v_call: TRBV25-1; d_call: TRBD1; clone_size: -; cdr3_aa: CASSETGRAEKLFF; cdr3_nt: TGTGCCAGCAGTGAGACAGGGAGGGCTGAAAAACTGTTTTTT
j_call: TRBJ1-5; v_call: TRBV6-1; d_call: -; clone_size: -; cdr3_aa: CASSERGEVGNQPQHF; cdr3_nt: TGTGCCAGCAGTGAACGGGGAGAGGTGGGCAATCAGCCCCAGCATTTT
j_call: TRBJ2-6; v_call: TRBV15; d_call: TRBD1; clone_size: -; cdr3_aa: CATSRERDRAGVTGANVLTF; cdr3_nt: TGTGCCACCAGCAGGGAAAGGGACAGGGCGGGAGTTACTGGGGCCAACGTCCTGACTTTC
j_call: TRBJ2-3; v_call: TRBV5-1; d_call: -; clone_size: -; cdr3_aa: CASSAPRTETSTDTQYF; cdr3_nt: TGCGCCAGCAGCGCCCCGAGGACAGAGACTAGCACAGATACGCAGTATTTT
j_call: TRBJ1-5; v_call: TRBV11-2; d_call: TRBD1; clone_size: -; cdr3_aa: CASSIQGNQPQHF; cdr3_nt: TGTGCCAGCAGCATACAGGGGAATCAGCCCCAGCATTTT
j_call: TRBJ2-7; v_call: TRBV19; d_call: -; clone_size: -; cdr3_aa: CASSRDRNEQYF; cdr3_nt: TGTGCCAGTAGTCGGGATCGGAACGAGCAGTACTTC
j_call: TRBJ1-6; v_call: TRBV7-3; d_call: TRBD1; clone_size: -; cdr3_aa: CASSSGGNPPLHF; cdr3_nt: TGTGCCAGCAGTTCAGGGGGTAATCCACCCCTCCACTTT
j_call: TRBJ2-3; v_call: TRBV7-9; d_call: TRBD2; clone_size: -; cdr3_aa: CASSRTTSGGTDTQYF; cdr3_nt: TGTGCCAGCAGCCGCACGACTAGCGGGGGCACAGATACGCAGTATTTT
j_call: TRBJ2-4; v_call: TRBV29-1; d_call: -; clone_size: -; cdr3_aa: CSVALRLSKNIQYF; cdr3_nt: TGCAGCGTTGCACTGCGTCTGTCCAAAAACATTCAGTACTTC
j_call: TRBJ1-4; v_call: TRBV29-1; d_call: -; clone_size: few; cdr3_aa: CSGALGGHEKLFF; cdr3_nt: TGCAGCGGTGCCCTGGGGGGGCATGAAAAACTGTTTTTT
j_call: TRBJ1-4; v_call: TRBV19; d_call: TRBD1; clone_size: -; cdr3_aa: CASGDSRNEKLFF; cdr3_nt: TGTGCCAGTGGGGACAGTCGTAATGAAAAACTGTTTTTT
j_call: TRBJ2-1; v_call: TRBV7-9; d_call: -; clone_size: few; cdr3_aa: CASSPNVRGVNNEQFF; cdr3_nt: TGTGCCAGCAGCCCAAACGTCAGGGGGGTCAACAATGAGCAGTTCTTC